The 7 T cell receptor beta chains presented below share a single source sample, sequenced in a study of PD-L1 blockade in urothelial cancer. Specified time point: peripheral blood 6 weeks after treatment start. Profiling relied on immunoSEQ multiplex PCR, and the TCRdb table lists in-frame clones only, not all of them. The table shows about 120,000 clones, with roughly 90% occurring only once. This specimen was PBMCs, taken around atezolizumab (anti-PD-L1) treatment. These receptors were obtained from a man aged 55 to 70 with urothelial cancer.

J is TRBJ2-5 and V is TRBV28; 8 nucleotides line up with TRBD2. V shed 2 bases and J 4 bases; nucleotides not matched to a gene: 3. Germline V gene sequence: CDR1 MDHEN, CDR2 SYDVKM. This CDR3 region has 14 residues. Written as DNA, the CDR3 is TGTGCCAGCAGTTTAGCGGCGGGGGGAGAGACCCAGTACTTC. This sequence encodes CASSLAAGGETQYF.

V and J are TRBV11-2 and TRBJ2-3; possible D gene TRBD1, 5 bases. CDR3 length equals 14 residues. V lost 1 base and J 4 bases, leaving 9 bases between the germline ends. Germline V gene lookup returns CDR1 SGHAT and CDR2 FQNNGV. Written as DNA, the CDR3 is TGTGCCAGCAGCTTAGGGGGCCGCGCAGATACGCAGTATTTT. Residues: CASSLGGRADTQYF.

This rearrangement joins TRBV10-3 to TRBJ2-7, with TRBD1 matching 9 bases. Germline assignment: CDR1 ENHRY and CDR2 SYGVKD. The V gene end was trimmed by 3 bases and the J gene end by 5 bases; junction bases not matched to a gene: 5. The CDR3 extends over 14 amino acids. The CDR3: CAISENRGQDEQYF. In DNA, the CDR3 is TGTGCCATCAGTGAAAACAGGGGGCAGGACGAGCAGTACTTC.

The chain combines TRBV6-6 with TRBJ1-5; unclear D gene. This CDR3 comprises 14 residues. The germline V gene encodes CDR1 MNHNY and CDR2 SVGAGI (reference sequence). V was clipped by 4 bases and J by 2 bases, with 9 bases between them. The CDR3 region is CASSSAQGNQPQHF. The CDR3 DNA is TGTGCCAGCAGTTCAGCTCAGGGCAATCAGCCCCAGCATTTT.

The chain recombines TRBV7-2 with TRBJ2-7; 7 positions agree with TRBD2. The CDR3 runs 14 residues. The V segment lost 3 bases and the J segment 3 bases; nucleotides outside the gene matches: 5. Germline CDR1 SGHTA, CDR2 FQGNSA. The DNA of the CDR3 is TGTGCCAGCAGCTTCGCGGGGGTAGTCTACGAGCAGTACTTC. It yields the protein CASSFAGVVYEQYF.

The chain is built from TRBV7-9 and TRBJ1-3; D uncertain. The V gene's germline CDR1 is SEHNR and CDR2 FQNEAQ (reference sequence). The CDR3 is 14 residues long. V was cut by 0 bases and J by 2 bases, with 5 bases left in between. As DNA, the CDR3 is TGTGCCAGCAGCTTAGCTGGAGCTGGAAACACCATATATTTT. Encoded protein: CASSLAGAGNTIYF.

J is TRBJ1-5 and V is TRBV28, with no clear D. Per the germline V gene, CDR1 is MDHEN and CDR2 is SYDVKM. V was cut by 2 bases and J by 1 base, with 15 bases left in between. CDR3 length: 17 residues. CDR3 loop: CASSLRRVPASNQPQHF. In DNA form, the CDR3 reads TGTGCCAGCAGTTTAAGACGGGTTCCTGCGAGCAATCAGCCCCAGCATTTT.